The present T cell receptor (beta chain) was sequenced within a study of PD-L1 blockade in urothelial cancer. Here immunoSEQ multiplex PCR was the method, and the copy in TCRdb shows in-frame clones only, minus some. The profile shows 45,000 or so clones, 82% of them singletons. There are 16 residues in the CDR3. CDR1 is LNHNV and CDR2 is YYDKDF in the germline V gene (reference sequence). V trimming: 5 bases; J trimming: 6 bases; junction bases outside the gene matches: 13. The rearrangement joins TRBV15 to TRBJ1-1, with 9 nucleotides matching TRBD1. This sequence originates from a man between 65 and 80 years old with urothelial cancer. The sequencing used PBMCs, collected around atezolizumab (anti-PD-L1) treatment. This chain's CDR3 is CATSDGDRVTEAEAFF. The CDR3 DNA reads as TGTGCCACCAGCGACGGGGACAGGGTAACGGAGGCTGAAGCTTTCTTT.